This T cell receptor (beta chain) stems from a study of post-analysis software for immune sequencing data (dated by TCRdb to the mid-2010s). At the level of the whole study: The recorded disease courses included relapsing-remitting, secondary progressive and progressive-relapsing multiple sclerosis, and some patients had no subtype annotation. A subset of samples was prepared in parallel using single-end sample barcoding, then pooled and co-amplified after Illumina adapter ligation. The patient repertoires were compared against fewer than twelve previously published healthy control repertoires obtained from donors aged roughly 6 to 25 years.

TCR beta repertoires were profiled from peripheral blood of some 13 young patients with multiple sclerosis to demonstrate the VDJtools post-analysis software. The multiple sclerosis patients were children and adolescents ranging in age from roughly 6 to 16 years. The investigation overall reported the following: Significantly higher frequencies in patients than in controls were found for roughly 5 TRBV segments, including TRBV5-6, TRBV5-1 and TRBV20-1. The multiple sclerosis patient group was slightly younger than the control group. Direct clustering with F measure revealed strong co-clustering of samples prepared in the same batch, which led to a batch-effect correction. Significantly lower normalized Chao1 diversity was found in multiple sclerosis patients than in controls, suggesting substantial peripheral T-cell clonal expansion.

There are a few counts of this clonotype. The antigen this receptor binds is unknown. No per-base quality is available; no much larger clone lies one base away. Spanning cysteine to phenylalanine, the CDR3 consists of 19 amino acids. Left in the record is the CDR3 DNA by itself, 57 bases read in frame from the first base. Via the germline V gene, CDR1 is KGHSH and CDR2 LQKENI. The V end gives up 3 bases and the J end 1 base, leaving 15 bases in the junction not matched to a gene. The library was produced with PCR. The sequencer listed for this sample is Illumina HiSeq 2500. Unique molecular identifiers were incorporated into TCR beta cDNA libraries to reduce PCR and sequencing biases. Some 500,000 cDNA molecules were obtained for every 1 to 10 million input T cells, so each molecule roughly corresponded to one T cell. The patient libraries were prepared and sequenced with the same protocol used for the earlier healthy control dataset. Within a given batch, samples were prepared together, multiplexed and sequenced on the same HiSeq lane. The authors processed their data as follows. Raw barcoded reads were processed with MIGEC, discarding single-read molecular identifier groups before consensus assembly and CDR3 extraction. Clonotype tables were post-analysed with VDJtools, and diversity was normalized by down-sampling all datasets to the smallest sample size. To correct batch-related cross-sample contamination, repertoire overlap clustering matched CDR3 amino acid sequences but not nucleotide sequences. Through fastp at Q25 and MiXCR, TCRdb rebuilt clones from the public reads, retaining in-frame beta chains. For every CDR3 protein sequence, its rows merge into one entry that carries the most common genes and DNA. The V and J calls, along with clone size, are taken from TCRdb and not from the paper's own processing. This sample gives about 540,000 distinct CDR3 sequences in total; around a third of them show up just once. Roughly 6% of the sample is taken by the ten largest.

The chain couples TRBV18 to TRBJ2-7; 10 bases in the middle match TRBD2. This clonotype originated in a girl aged 2-17 years with multiple sclerosis. Sequences were obtained from blood. The bases read TGTGCCAGCTCACCCCAAGCGTGGCCGGGACTAGCGCGGTCCTACGAGCAGTACTTC. Translated, it reads CASSPQAWPGLARSYEQYF.